These 28 T cell receptor beta chains share one sample of origin, sequenced in a study. In TCRdb, the RT-PCR reads were re-called with MiXCR into one record per CDR3 protein. The table has more than 550,000 distinct CDR3 sequences, 12% to 15% seen once. Sequencing was performed on memory CD4+ T cells from blood. Receptors originate from a female donor in good health, serving as a healthy control.

CDR3 residues: CATSAPTGDTGELFF. Written as DNA, the CDR3 is TGTGCCACCAGTGCTCCGACAGGGGACACCGGGGAGCTGTTTTTT. The rearrangement joins TRBV24-1 to TRBJ2-2, with 8 bases aligning to TRBD1. This CDR3 is 15 amino acids long. Germline lookup yields CDR1 KGHDR and CDR2 SFDVKD. Losses at the gene ends were 5 bases for V and 3 bases for J; bases not matched to a gene: 4.

The rearrangement joins TRBV19 to TRBJ2-1, with D unresolved. V was clipped by 5 bases and J by 6 bases, with 14 bases between them. This CDR3 spans 14 amino acids. Germline CDR1 and CDR2: LNHDA and SQIVND (reference sequence). The CDR3 is CASSPRWASNEQFF. CDR3 DNA sequence: TGTGCCAGTAGTCCCCGGTGGGCGTCCAATGAGCAGTTCTTC. Variable domain in full (rest from reference TRBV19 and TRBJ2-1): DGGITQSPKYLFRKEGQNVTLSCEQNLNHDAMYWYRQDPGQGLRLIYYSQIVNDFQKGDIAEGYSVSREKKESFPLTVTSAQKNPTAFYLCASSPRWASNEQFFGPGTRLTVL.

This clonotype was counted many times. The J gene is TRBJ2-7, the V gene TRBV5-6; TRBD2 agrees at 11 bases. J was trimmed by 4 bases and V by 0 bases; bases with no gene match: 3. Germline V gives CDR1 SGHDT, CDR2 YYEEEE. The CDR3 contains 15 residues. This chain's CDR3 is CASSLAASGRYEQYF. CDR3 nucleotide sequence: TGTGCCAGCAGCTTGGCGGCTAGCGGGAGGTACGAGCAGTACTTC.

The genes are TRBV7-3 and TRBJ2-1, with D perhaps matching TRBD2 (6 bases). Germline V gene data show CDR1 as SGHTA and CDR2 as FQGTGA. The CDR3 is made up of 15 amino acids. V was shortened by 5 bases and J by 10 bases, with 21 bases between the two germline ends. CDR3 residues: CASSPVGGGLEEQFF. CDR3 DNA: TGTGCCAGCAGCCCAGTGGGAGGAGGTCTGGAGGAGCAGTTCTTC.

This clonotype was picked up many times. V and J are TRBV29-1 and TRBJ2-3; D may be TRBD2 (6 bases). Trimming cost V 4 bases and J 2 bases, with 13 bases left between them. There are 14 residues in the CDR3. Germline V gene data show CDR1 as SQVTM and CDR2 as ANQGSEA. CDR3 protein: CSVVSWTTTDTQYF. The CDR3 bases are TGCAGCGTTGTCTCGTGGACTACCACAGATACGCAGTATTTT.

This clonotype showed up just a few times. The V gene is TRBV29-1, the J gene TRBJ2-3, with 8 bases fitting TRBD1. The CDR3 has 13 amino acids. Germline CDR1 is SQVTM and CDR2 is ANQGSEA. The J segment lost 6 bases and the V segment lost 7 bases, leaving 9 bases of the junction unmatched. CDR3 in DNA: TGCAGCGGACAGGGCAGGGGGCCTGATACGCAGTATTTT. Residues: CSGQGRGPDTQYF.

The gene calls are TRBV29-1 and TRBJ2-7, with 12 bases that match TRBD2. The CDR3 length is 14 residues. V shed 4 bases and J 5 bases; nucleotides not matched to a gene: 6. Germline V gene sequence: CDR1 SQVTM, CDR2 ANQGSEA. In DNA form, the CDR3 reads TGCAGCGTTGTTGGACTAGCGGGAATCCACGAGCAGTACTTC. Protein sequence: CSVVGLAGIHEQYF.

This clonotype was seen only a few times. V usage is TRBV24-1 and J usage is TRBJ2-3, with D perhaps being TRBD1 or TRBD2 (6 bases each). The V gene lost 1 base and the J gene lost 3 bases, with 13 bases spanning the gap. The germline V gene encodes CDR1 KGHDR and CDR2 SFDVKD. This CDR3 contains 16 residues. Here the CDR3 DNA reads TGTGCCACCAGTGATTTAAGGGGGGCGACAACAGATACGCAGTATTTT. Translating it yields CATSDLRGATTDTQYF.

This chain links TRBV20-1 with TRBJ1-1; 7 bases are a match to TRBD1. V lost 6 bases, J lost 0 bases, and 10 bases stayed unmatched. This CDR3 comprises 15 residues. CDR1 is DFQATT and CDR2 is SNEGSKA in the germline V gene (reference sequence). CDR3 nucleotide sequence: TGCAGTGCGGCGACTCCAGGGGGGATGAACACTGAAGCTTTCTTT. It encodes CSAATPGGMNTEAFF.

The table lists this clonotype with a few counts. The rearrangement links TRBV12-3 or TRBV12-4 to TRBJ1-5, with D maybe TRBD1 (6 bases). The V gene lost 8 bases and the J gene lost 0 bases, with 20 bases spanning the gap. The CDR3 has 17 residues. The CDR3 protein is CASGIRGRGISNQPQHF. The DNA of the CDR3 is TGTGCCAGCGGGATTAGGGGCAGGGGTATTAGCAATCAGCCCCAGCATTTT.

DNA for the CDR3: TGTGCCAGCAGTTACTACGGACAGGGAACCACTGAAGCTTTCTTT. It codes for CASSYYGQGTTEAFF. This chain uses TRBV6-5 with TRBJ1-1; 8 bases fit TRBD1. CDR3 length: 15 residues. Germline V CDR1 and CDR2: MNHEY, SVGAGI. Losses at the gene ends were 1 base for V and 4 bases for J; bases not matched to a gene: 5.

This clonotype was detected a few times. The CDR3, as DNA: TGTGCCAGCAGCCCTACCGGGGGGGGTGAGCAGTTCTTC. Translated, it gives CASSPTGGGEQFF. The chain is built from TRBV7-7 and TRBJ2-1, with 8 bases that match TRBD2. This CDR3 has 13 residues. Germline V gives CDR1 SSHAT, CDR2 FNYEAQ (reference sequence). Trimming cost V 5 bases and J 9 bases; bases outside gene matches: 6.

The CDR3, as DNA: TGCAGTGCTCGGACAGGGGTGGGCACCGGGGAGCTGTTTTTT. Translating gives CSARTGVGTGELFF. The J gene is TRBJ2-2, the V gene TRBV20-1, with 9 bases aligning to TRBD1. CDR3 length: 14 amino acids. The germline V gene has CDR1 DFQATT and CDR2 SNEGSKA (reference sequence). V trimming: 5 bases; J trimming: 4 bases; junction bases outside the gene matches: 5.

This clonotype has a count of ten or more. The chain is built from TRBV20-1 and TRBJ1-5; a weak D match, TRBD1 (5 bases). CDR1 is DFQATT, CDR2 SNEGSKA, per germline (reference sequence). The V and J ends lost 5 bases and 0 bases respectively, with 11 bases between them. The CDR3 is 14 residues long. The CDR3 DNA reads TGCAGTGCTGGGAGGGGATATAGCAATCAGCCCCAGCATTTT. The encoded protein is CSAGRGYSNQPQHF.

This clonotype appeared a few times. The genes are TRBV4-2 and TRBJ2-5, with TRBD2 matching 12 bases. In germline, CDR1 is LGHNA, CDR2 YNFKEQ. This CDR3 has 16 residues. V lost 5 bases to trimming and J lost 4 bases; unmatched junction nucleotides: 8. For the CDR3, the DNA is TGTGCCAGCAGCAAAGCGACTAGCGGGGGCAGAGAGACCCAGTACTTC. Translated: CASSKATSGGRETQYF.

Many counts were recorded for this clonotype. The rearrangement joins TRBV12-3 or TRBV12-4 to TRBJ1-5; D gene ambiguous. This CDR3 is built from 14 residues. Trimming took off 6 bases at V and 4 bases at J, with 13 bases between the two ends. CDR3 in DNA: TGTGCCAGCAGAGGCGAGACGGTGAATCAGCCCCAGCATTTT. Its protein product is CASRGETVNQPQHF.

The V and J genes are TRBV12-3 or TRBV12-4 and TRBJ2-1; D gene unclear. V was trimmed by 4 bases and J by 7 bases, leaving 14 bases between them. The CDR3 runs to 14 residues. The CDR3 region is CASSSSLLDNEQFF. The CDR3 nucleotides are TGTGCCAGCAGTTCGTCACTATTAGATAATGAGCAGTTCTTC.

The rearrangement links TRBV7-6 to TRBJ2-6; perhaps D is TRBD1 or TRBD2 (5 bases each). V lost 2 bases, J lost 4 bases, and 12 bases lay in between. The CDR3 consists of 16 residues. CDR1 and CDR2 from the germline V gene are SGHVS and FNYEAQ. CDR3 in DNA: TGTGCCAGCAGCTTAAATGCCGGGGCCGGGGCCAACGTCCTGACTTTC. This codes for CASSLNAGAGANVLTF.

CDR3 region: CASSYSGTVRVGSEAFF. In DNA form, the CDR3 reads TGTGCCAGCAGTTATAGCGGGACAGTAAGGGTGGGGTCTGAAGCTTTCTTT. The V gene is TRBV6-5, the J gene TRBJ1-1; 7 bases are a match to TRBD1. There are 17 residues in the CDR3. The J segment lost 6 bases and the V segment lost 3 bases, leaving 16 bases of the junction unmatched. Germline lookup yields CDR1 MNHEY and CDR2 SVGAGI.

The chain recombines TRBV10-3 with TRBJ1-3, with unresolved D. V gave up 0 bases and J gave up 4 bases, with 4 bases separating them. This CDR3 has 13 residues. Germline values: CDR1 ENHRY, CDR2 SYGVKD. CDR3: CAISESRGNTIYF. In DNA, the CDR3 is TGTGCCATCAGTGAGTCCAGGGGAAACACCATATATTTT.

This clonotype has a handful of counts. This chain connects TRBV20-1 to TRBJ2-1; 11 positions match TRBD2. CDR1 DFQATT and CDR2 SNEGSKA come from the germline V gene (reference sequence). The CDR3 loop spans 14 amino acids. V shed 2 bases and J 8 bases; nucleotides not matched to a gene: 5. The CDR3 here is CSARWLAGGHEQFF. As DNA, the CDR3 is TGCAGTGCTAGATGGCTAGCGGGAGGACATGAGCAGTTCTTC.

This clonotype was counted only a few times. V is TRBV12-3 or TRBV12-4 and J is TRBJ2-7; 9 positions agree with TRBD2. The junction had 4 bases not matched to a gene; V was cut back by 1 base and J by 0 bases. CDR3 size: 16 residues. In DNA form, the CDR3 reads TGTGCCAGCAGTTTAGTAGTAGCGGGAGTCTCCTACGAGCAGTACTTC. Its translation: CASSLVVAGVSYEQYF.

This clonotype has a handful of counts. J is TRBJ1-2 and V is TRBV7-9; D not certain. V gave up 0 bases and J gave up 6 bases, with 11 bases separating them. This CDR3 has 14 residues. CDR1 and CDR2 from the germline V gene are SEHNR and FQNEAQ (reference sequence). CDR3 bases: TGTGCCAGCAGCTTAGCGGCTCAGACGGATGGCTACACCTTC. Protein: CASSLAAQTDGYTF.

This clonotype was counted between two and nine times. The rearrangement joins TRBV9 to TRBJ1-5, with D possibly being TRBD1 (5 bases). The CDR3 length is 15 residues. Trimming shortened V by 3 bases and J by 7 bases, and 17 bases separated the two germline ends. Per the germline V gene, CDR1 is SGDLS and CDR2 is YYNGEE. The CDR3 nucleotides read TGTGCCAGCAGCGGATCCGGGACCCCGGGGCAGCCCCAGCATTTT. Translating it yields CASSGSGTPGQPQHF. Complete variable domain (other parts from reference TRBV9 and TRBJ1-5): DSGVTQTPKHLITATGQRVTLRCSPRSGDLSVYWYQQSLDQGLQFLIQYYNGEERAKGNILERFSAQQFPDLHSELNLSSLELGDSALYFCASSGSGTPGQPQHFGDGTRLSIL.

This clonotype was counted between two and nine times. This rearrangement joins TRBV12-3 or TRBV12-4 to TRBJ2-2; D is unclear. The V gene lost 5 bases and the J gene lost 4 bases, with 11 bases spanning the gap. The CDR3 is 14 amino acids. Here the CDR3 reads CASSLRDITGELFF. In DNA form, the CDR3 reads TGTGCCAGCAGTCTCAGAGACATCACCGGGGAGCTGTTTTTT.

This clonotype has only a few counts. This chain joins TRBV5-6 and TRBJ1-2; TRBD1 might be the D (5 bases). Between the trimmed V and J ends, which lost 4 bases and 8 bases, there was a span of 24 bases. There are 16 residues in the CDR3. Germline values: CDR1 SGHDT, CDR2 YYEEEE. This CDR3 reads CASSALGRDAVLGYTF. As DNA, the CDR3 is TGTGCCAGCAGCGCGCTTGGAAGGGACGCCGTACTAGGCTACACCTTC.

The V call is TRBV30, the J call TRBJ2-3; TRBD2 matches at 7 bases. V shed 0 bases, J shed 4 bases, and the junction held 4 bases outside the gene matches. Germline V lookup: CDR1 GTSNPN, CDR2 SVGIG (reference sequence). This CDR3 spans 14 amino acids. CDR3 in DNA: TGTGCCTGGAGTGTAGGCGGGAGTGCAGATACGCAGTATTTT. It translates to CAWSVGGSADTQYF.

This clonotype was seen at least ten times. The gene calls are TRBV7-2 and TRBJ2-1; a possible D gene is TRBD1 (5 bases). The CDR3 consists of 15 residues. CDR1 is SGHTA, CDR2 FQGNSA, per germline. Trimming pared 6 bases from V and 7 bases from J, leaving 19 bases between. The CDR3 DNA is TGTGCCAGCAGTTCAGGACAACCGGGCACTAATGAGCAGTTCTTC. It codes for CASSSGQPGTNEQFF.